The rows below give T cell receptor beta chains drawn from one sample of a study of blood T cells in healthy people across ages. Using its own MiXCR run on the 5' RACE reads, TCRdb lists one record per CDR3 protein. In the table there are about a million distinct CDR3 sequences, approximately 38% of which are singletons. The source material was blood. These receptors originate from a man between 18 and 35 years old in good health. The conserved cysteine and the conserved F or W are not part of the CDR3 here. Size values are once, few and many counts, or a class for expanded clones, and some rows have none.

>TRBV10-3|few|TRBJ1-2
AISHDRAYGYT
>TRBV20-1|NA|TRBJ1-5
SARDIIGNSNQPQH
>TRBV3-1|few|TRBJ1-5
ASSQGTGSYQPQH
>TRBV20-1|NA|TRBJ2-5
SAHTGAFQETQY
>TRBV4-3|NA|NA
ASSQVVLEGQGVDEQY
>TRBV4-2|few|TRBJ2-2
ASSPLGNIGELF
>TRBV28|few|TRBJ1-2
ASSLSAGGEDGYT
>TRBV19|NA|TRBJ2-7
ASSPGQGGEQY
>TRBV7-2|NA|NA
ASSYRTDYNEQY
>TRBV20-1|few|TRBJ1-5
SARGPGATNQPQH
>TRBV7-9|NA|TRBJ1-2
ASSWEALQGWGGYT
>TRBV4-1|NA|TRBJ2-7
ASSQDPQGASYEQY
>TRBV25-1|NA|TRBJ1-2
VSSGTGFNYGYT
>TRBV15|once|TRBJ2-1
ATSRDLPLKEQF
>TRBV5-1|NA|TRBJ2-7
ASSLEPVKQRNEQY
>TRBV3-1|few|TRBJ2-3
ASSQLSGGVFTDTQY
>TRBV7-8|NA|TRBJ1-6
ASSPQRLGGSPLH
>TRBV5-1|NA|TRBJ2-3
ASSSYPGTMSTDTQY
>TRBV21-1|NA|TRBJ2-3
ASSNHGGATDTQY
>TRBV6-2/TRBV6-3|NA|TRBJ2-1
ASKPPQGPSYNEQF
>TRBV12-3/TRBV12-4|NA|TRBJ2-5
ASRGSSGQETQY
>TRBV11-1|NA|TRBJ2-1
ASGILAGSSYNEQF
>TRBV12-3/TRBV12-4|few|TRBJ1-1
ASSLGGTLVNTEAF
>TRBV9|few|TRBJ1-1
ASSVGGTGGVTEAF
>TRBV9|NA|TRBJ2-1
ASSVKGGNYNEQF
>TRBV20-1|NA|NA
SATHPGTSGLTQQETQF
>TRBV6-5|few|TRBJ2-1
ASSYRDSPTDEQF
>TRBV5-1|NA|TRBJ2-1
ASSLSSLADTYNEQF
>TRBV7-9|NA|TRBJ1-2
ASSLARGRGNYGYT
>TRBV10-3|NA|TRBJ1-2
ATHRVGSDGYT
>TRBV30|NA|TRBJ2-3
VWSHLNTDTQY
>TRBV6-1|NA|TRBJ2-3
ASSLSPDRAVIDAQY
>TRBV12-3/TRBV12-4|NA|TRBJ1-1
ASTKGGTEAF
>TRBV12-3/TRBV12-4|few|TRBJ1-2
ASSSRETYT
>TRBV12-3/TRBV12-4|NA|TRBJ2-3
ASSFDVRHSRGSGLISTDTQY
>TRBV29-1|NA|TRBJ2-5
SVAPAEY
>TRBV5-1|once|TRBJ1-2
ASSLVSSPNYGYT
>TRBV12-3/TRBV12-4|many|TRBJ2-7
ASSTTGVYEQY
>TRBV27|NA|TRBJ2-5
ASSLDRSYQETQY
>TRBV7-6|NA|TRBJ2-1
ASSSRLTESSYNEQF
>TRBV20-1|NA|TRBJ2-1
SAVRTSGMYNEQF
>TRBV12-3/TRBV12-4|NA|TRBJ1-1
ASSLGGRGAEAF